Each of the 17 T cell receptor beta chains below was sequenced from the same sample in a study of cytomegalovirus exposure and HLA in healthy donors. Amplification used 60 Vbeta primers and 13 Jbeta primers. Libraries were prepared by immunoSEQ multiplex PCR; TCRdb keeps only in-frame clonotypes and omits some of them. The data show 150,000 or so clones, more than 75% seen once. The sequencing input was PBMCs. Receptors were obtained from a man under 40 in good health and CMV-seropositive.

The CDR3 DNA reads TGTGCCAGCAGTTTCGGACAGGGGTACTATGGCTACACCTTC. The encoded protein is CASSFGQGYYGYTF. The chain joins TRBV6-5 to TRBJ1-2, with 9 bases aligning to TRBD1. This CDR3 has 14 amino acids. V shed 4 bases and J 3 bases; nucleotides not matched to a gene: 3. CDR1 and CDR2 from the germline V gene are MNHEY and SVGAGI.

The chain has TRBV5-1 and TRBJ2-3, with unresolved D. Germline CDR1 is SGHRS and CDR2 is YFSETQ. The CDR3 consists of 12 residues. V dropped 2 bases and J dropped 4 bases, with 5 bases sitting between them. The CDR3, as DNA: TGCGCCAGCAGCTTTAGCTCAGATACGCAGTATTTT. This translates into CASSFSSDTQYF.

The chain is built from TRBV7-2 and TRBJ2-7; D not certain. With 10 bases removed from V and 3 bases from J, the gap between germline ends came to 19 bases. Looked up from germline, CDR1 is SGHTA and CDR2 is FQGNSA. CDR3 length: 14 amino acids. DNA for the CDR3: TGTGCCATCTCTCCTCCGACCGGAGTCTACGAGCAGTACTTC. Translated: CAISPPTGVYEQYF.

The chain uses TRBV5-4 and TRBJ2-1; TRBD2 agrees at 10 bases. V shed 2 bases, J shed 2 bases, and the junction held 1 base outside the gene matches. Germline values: CDR1 SGHNT, CDR2 YYREEE (reference sequence). The CDR3 has 15 residues. The CDR3 DNA sequence: TGTGCCAGCAGCTTAGCGGGGGGGACCTACAATGAGCAGTTCTTC. It encodes CASSLAGGTYNEQFF.

The rearrangement joins TRBV6-6 to TRBJ1-6; D is undetermined. Germline V gene lookup returns CDR1 MNHNY and CDR2 SVGAGI (reference sequence). V was cut by 7 bases and J by 8 bases, with 18 bases left in between. This CDR3 is 15 amino acids long. In nucleotides, the CDR3 is TGTGCCAGCACAGAAAGGAGTCTACTCGATTCACCCCTCCACTTT. Encoded protein: CASTERSLLDSPLHF.

The V and J genes are TRBV7-3 and TRBJ2-7; the D gene is possibly TRBD1 (6 bases). V was pared by 5 bases and J by 0 bases, with 14 bases between. Per the germline V gene, CDR1 is SGHTA and CDR2 is FQGTGA. CDR3 length equals 15 residues. The CDR3 is CASSQDSTVSYEQYF. The CDR3 nucleotides are TGTGCCAGCAGCCAGGACAGCACCGTCTCCTACGAGCAGTACTTC.

The V gene is TRBV5-8, the J gene TRBJ2-7; the match to TRBD2 covers 13 bases. This CDR3 has 16 residues. The V gene's germline CDR1 is SGHTS and CDR2 YDEGEE. Losses at the gene ends were 4 bases for V and 3 bases for J; bases not matched to a gene: 7. The CDR3 sequence is CASSTGLAGIIYEQYF. DNA of the CDR3: TGTGCCAGCAGCACGGGACTAGCGGGAATAATCTACGAGCAGTACTTC.

The V and J genes are TRBV6-5 and TRBJ1-1; 10 bases align to TRBD1. With V trimmed by 4 bases and J by 5 bases, 7 bases remained unmatched. The CDR3 consists of 15 residues. CDR1 is MNHEY, CDR2 SVGAGI, per germline. The CDR3 loop is CASSSSGQGGTEAFF. The DNA for the CDR3 is TGTGCCAGCAGTTCCTCCGGACAGGGGGGAACTGAAGCTTTCTTT.

V and J are TRBV18 and TRBJ1-5, with TRBD1 identical over 9 bases. The germline V gene encodes CDR1 KGHSH and CDR2 LQKENI. This CDR3 region has 15 residues. After removal of 6 bases from V and 3 bases from J, the junction contained 6 bases not matched to a gene. CDR3 sequence (DNA): TGTGCCAGCTCCCCTGGGACAGGGCACAATCAGCCCCAGCATTTT. This encodes CASSPGTGHNQPQHF. The full variable domain, completed using reference TRBV18 and TRBJ1-5, is NAGVMQNPRHLVRRRGQEARLRCSPMKGHSHVYWYRQLPEEGLKFMVYLQKENIIDESGMPKERFSAEFPKEGPSILRIQQVVRGDSAAYFCASSPGTGHNQPQHFGDGTRLSIL.

The rearrangement joins TRBV9 to TRBJ2-5, with D possibly being TRBD1 (7 bases). There are 16 residues in the CDR3. Germline-derived CDR1 and CDR2 are SGDLS and YYNGEE. V was clipped by 0 bases and J by 2 bases, with 14 bases between them. This CDR3 is CASSVGGGGPQETQYF. CDR3 coding DNA: TGTGCCAGCAGCGTAGGAGGAGGGGGCCCACAAGAGACCCAGTACTTC.

This clone occurred a few times. The V gene is TRBV5-4, the J gene TRBJ2-3; the D is unclear. Germline CDR1 reads SGHNT; CDR2 reads YYREEE (reference sequence). Trimming left V 2 bases short and J 0 bases short, with 7 bases between. This CDR3 spans 14 amino acids. The CDR3 DNA reads TGTGCCAGCAGCTTCGACTTAAGCACAGATACGCAGTATTTT. Protein product: CASSFDLSTDTQYF.

This clone has a single count. The chain uses TRBV28 and TRBJ1-2; tentative D call: TRBD1 (6 bases). From germline, CDR1 is MDHEN and CDR2 SYDVKM. The CDR3 runs to 14 residues. V lost 2 bases, J lost 3 bases, and 10 bases lay in between. The CDR3 spells CASSLRGYDYGYTF. The CDR3 DNA follows: TGTGCCAGCAGTTTAAGGGGGTATGACTATGGCTACACCTTC.

J is TRBJ1-2 and V is TRBV11-1, with TRBD1 matching over 8 bases. Germline V lookup: CDR1 SGHAT, CDR2 FQDESV (reference sequence). V lost 5 bases, J lost 8 bases, and 7 bases stayed unmatched. CDR3 length: 13 amino acids. The CDR3 DNA follows: TGTGCCAGCAGCCGGCAGGGGGCTAAGGGCTACACCTTC. It encodes CASSRQGAKGYTF.

This clone was detected only a few times. The chain joins TRBV7-2 to TRBJ2-7, with 8 bases matching TRBD1. Germline CDR1 and CDR2: SGHTA and FQGNSA. CDR3 length equals 15 residues. Losses at the gene ends were 2 bases for V and 4 bases for J; bases not matched to a gene: 7. CDR3 DNA: TGTGCCAGCAGCTTAACCAGGGGGCAAGGGTACGAGCAGTACTTC. It yields the protein CASSLTRGQGYEQYF.

This clone was seen more than once but under ten times. V and J are TRBV6-5 and TRBJ2-3; D unresolved. CDR1 is MNHEY and CDR2 is SVGAGI in the germline V gene. This CDR3 is built from 11 residues. Trimming shortened V by 7 bases and J by 6 bases, and 8 bases separated the two germline ends. This chain's CDR3 is CASTGPDTQYF. The DNA for the CDR3 is TGTGCCAGCACCGGTCCGGATACGCAGTATTTT.

This chain links TRBV11-3 with TRBJ2-1, with D possibly TRBD1 on 6 matching bases. Germline values: CDR1 SGHNT, CDR2 YENEEA. V was cut by 3 bases and J by 6 bases, with 12 bases left in between. This CDR3 is 14 amino acids long. CDR3 amino acids: CASSFRGGGNEQFF. CDR3 sequence (DNA): TGTGCCAGCAGCTTCAGGGGTGGGGGCAATGAGCAGTTCTTC.

Concerning this clone: At one end the junction does not follow the germline gene, possibly because of a read error. The CDR3 loop reads CVSSPEHRGGTEAFF. CDR3 nucleotide sequence: TGCGTCAGCAGCCCAGAACACAGGGGGGGCACTGAAGCTTTCTTT. This sequence joins TRBV4-3 and TRBJ1-1; the match to TRBD1 covers 8 bases. This CDR3 is built from 15 residues. Germline V lookup: CDR1 LGHNA, CDR2 YSLEER.